Shown below are 2 T cell receptor beta chains from a single sample sequenced in a study of CD8 T cells in ankylosing spondylitis. From the 5' RACE reads, TCRdb called clonotypes with MiXCR, one entry per CDR3 protein. This sample has 130,000 or so distinct CDR3 sequences, with 9.5% to 12% found just once. The sample taken for sequencing was blood, either unsorted or a sorted T cell fraction (not recorded which). The receptor set was obtained from a female donor with ankylosing spondylitis or in good health (not recorded which).

This clonotype was observed at least ten times. This chain uses TRBV7-6 with TRBJ2-2; TRBD1 matches 8 bases. V trimming: 8 bases; J trimming: 6 bases; junction bases outside the gene matches: 11. The CDR3 is 15 amino acids. The germline V gene encodes CDR1 SGHVS and CDR2 FNYEAQ. The CDR3 reads CASGDPQGDAGELFF. For the CDR3, the DNA is TGTGCCAGCGGGGATCCACAGGGGGATGCCGGGGAGCTGTTTTTT.

The chain employs TRBV11-2 and TRBJ2-7; 8 bases line up with TRBD2. Germline V gives CDR1 SGHAT, CDR2 FQNNGV. Losses at the gene ends were 6 bases for V and 4 bases for J; bases not matched to a gene: 2. The CDR3 covers 12 residues. The DNA for the CDR3 is TGTGCCAGCAGGGCGGGAGGATACGAGCAGTACTTC. As protein: CASRAGGYEQYF. Full variable domain (outside the CDR3, taken from reference TRBV11-2 and TRBJ2-7): EAGVAQSPRYKIIEKRQSVAFWCNPISGHATLYWYQQILGQGPKLLIQFQNNGVVDDSQLPKDRFSAERLKGVDSTLKIQPAKLEDSAVYLCASRAGGYEQYFGPGTRLTVT.